Listed below are T cell receptor beta chains from one sample, sequenced in a study of control samples from healthy donors and cancer patients. Method: immunoSEQ multiplex PCR; TCRdb's copy keeps in-frame clones and lacks some. The data hold about 98,000 clones, with about 80% observed a single time. Sample: blood. The receptors stem from a woman aged 25 to 39 in good health. Each CDR3 is given with its conserved first and last residue. The D gene is left open where the match is weak. Clone size, where shown, is once, few, many, or a class for clones that have expanded.

J gene	clone size	D gene	V gene	CDR3 DNA	CDR3 protein
TRBJ2-1	.	.	TRBV6-5	TGTGCCAGCAGAGGAGGAGGCTCCTACAATGAGCAGTTCTTC	CASRGGGSYNEQFF
TRBJ2-3	.	TRBD2	TRBV4-1	TGCGCCAGCAGCCAAGATAACCCGCTAGCGGGGGGCACAGATACGCAGTATTTT	CASSQDNPLAGGTDTQYF
TRBJ2-3	.	TRBD1	TRBV6-4	TGTGCCAGCAGTGACTCCCCAGGGGGCCTTTCAGATACGCAGTATTTT	CASSDSPGGLSDTQYF
TRBJ2-3	.	TRBD2	TRBV5-1	TGTGCCAGCAGCTTGGGGGCTAGCGGGGATGGACTGGATACGCAGTATTTT	CASSLGASGDGLDTQYF
TRBJ2-7	.	.	TRBV18	TGTGCCAGCTCTAAGGGGCCGAGCTCCTACGAGCAGTACTTC	CASSKGPSSYEQYF
TRBJ1-4	.	.	TRBV5-8	TGTGCCAGCAGCTCCGGCAGGGTGGGTGAAAAACTGTTTTTT	CASSSGRVGEKLFF
TRBJ1-3	.	.	TRBV19	TGTGCCAGTAGTAAAGGGGGCTCTGGAAACACCATATATTTT	CASSKGGSGNTIYF
TRBJ2-2	once	.	TRBV6-2/TRBV6-3	TGTGCCAGCAGTTACATCGTCACCGGGGAGCTGTTTTTT	CASSYIVTGELFF
TRBJ1-2	few	TRBD1	TRBV29-1	TGCAGCGCTGGGGGACAGCAGGGCTACACCTTC	CSAGGQQGYTF
TRBJ2-5	.	.	TRBV19	TGTGCCAGTAGTATATCCTCCTCCGGGGCAGGCCACCAAGAGACCCAGTACTTC	CASSISSSGAGHQETQYF
TRBJ1-5	.	.	TRBV12-2	TGTGCAAGTCGCTTAGTTCGACCCACCGGGGGGAATCAGCCCCAGCATTTT	CASRLVRPTGGNQPQHF
TRBJ1-2	once	TRBD1	TRBV29-1	TGCAGCGTTGGATGGCAGGGGGGGAGGAAGGGCTACACCTTC	CSVGWQGGRKGYTF
TRBJ2-1	once	.	TRBV19	TGTGCCAGTAGCCTACTATTTCCCTACAATGAGCAGTTCTTC	CASSLLFPYNEQFF
TRBJ2-5	.	.	TRBV5-1	TGCGCCAGCAGCTTGTCGGCCCTAGGAGGAAGGACGTACCAAGAGACCCAGTACTTC	CASSLSALGGRTYQETQYF
TRBJ2-3	.	TRBD2	TRBV7-2	TGTGCCAGCAGCCTAAGACTAGCAGTAGATACGCAGTATTTT	CASSLRLAVDTQYF
TRBJ2-2	few	.	TRBV10-3	TGTGCCATCAGTGTACGAGACCATAACACCGGGGAGCTGTTTTTT	CAISVRDHNTGELFF
TRBJ1-2	.	.	TRBV10-2	TGCGCCAGCAGTGTTTACGTCTTGAGGGTAATATATGGCTACACCTTC	CASSVYVLRVIYGYTF
TRBJ1-4	.	.	TRBV3-1/TRBV3-2	TGTGCCAGCAGCCAAGATGAGTCAGGGGATAATGAAAAACTGTTTTTT	CASSQDESGDNEKLFF
TRBJ2-3	.	.	TRBV29-1	TGCAGCGTTGGCACAGATACGCAGTATTTT	CSVGTDTQYF
TRBJ1-1	.	TRBD1	TRBV5-1	TGCGCCAGCAGGACAGGGCCGATGAGCACTGAAGCTTTCTTT	CASRTGPMSTEAFF